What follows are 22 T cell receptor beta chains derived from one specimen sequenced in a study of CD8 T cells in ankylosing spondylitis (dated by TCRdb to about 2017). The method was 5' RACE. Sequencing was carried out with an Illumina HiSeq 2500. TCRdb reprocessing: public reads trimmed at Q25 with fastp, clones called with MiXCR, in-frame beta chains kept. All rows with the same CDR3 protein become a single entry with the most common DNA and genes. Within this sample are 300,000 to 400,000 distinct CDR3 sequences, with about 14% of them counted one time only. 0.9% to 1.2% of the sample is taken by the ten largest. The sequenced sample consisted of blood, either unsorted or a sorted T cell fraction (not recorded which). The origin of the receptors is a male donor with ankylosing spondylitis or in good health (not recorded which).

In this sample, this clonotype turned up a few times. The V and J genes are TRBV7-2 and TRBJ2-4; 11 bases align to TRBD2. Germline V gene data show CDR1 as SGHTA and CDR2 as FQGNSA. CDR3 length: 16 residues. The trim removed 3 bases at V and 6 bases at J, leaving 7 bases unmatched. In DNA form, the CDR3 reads TGTGCCAGCAGCTTGCTAGCGGGGGGCGGGAGAAACATTCAGTACTTC. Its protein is CASSLLAGGGRNIQYF.

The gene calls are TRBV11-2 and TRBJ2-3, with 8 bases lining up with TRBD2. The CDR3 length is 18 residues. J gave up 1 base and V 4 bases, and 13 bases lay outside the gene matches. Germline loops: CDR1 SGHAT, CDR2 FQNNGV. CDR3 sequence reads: CASSSDSIGGEGTDTQYF. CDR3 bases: TGTGCCAGCAGCTCGGATTCTATCGGGGGGGAAGGCACAGATACGCAGTATTTT.

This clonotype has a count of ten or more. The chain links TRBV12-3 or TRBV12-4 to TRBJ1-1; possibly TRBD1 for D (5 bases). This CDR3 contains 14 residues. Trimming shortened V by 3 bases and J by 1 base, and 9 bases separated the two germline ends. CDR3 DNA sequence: TGTGCCAGCAGTTTTGGGGCAGCGAACACTGAAGCTTTCTTT. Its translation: CASSFGAANTEAFF.

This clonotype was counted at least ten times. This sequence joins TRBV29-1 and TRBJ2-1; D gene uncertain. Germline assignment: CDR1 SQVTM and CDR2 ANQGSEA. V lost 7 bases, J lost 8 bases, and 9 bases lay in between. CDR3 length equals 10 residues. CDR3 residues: CSASIDEQFF. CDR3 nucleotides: TGCAGCGCCTCTATCGATGAGCAGTTCTTC.

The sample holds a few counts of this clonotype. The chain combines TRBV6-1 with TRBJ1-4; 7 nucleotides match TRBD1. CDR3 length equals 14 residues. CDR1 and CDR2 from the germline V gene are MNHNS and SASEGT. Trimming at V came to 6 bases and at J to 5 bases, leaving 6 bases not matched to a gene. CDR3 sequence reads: CASRPAGGNEKLFF. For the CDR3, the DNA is TGTGCCAGCAGGCCGGCAGGGGGGAATGAAAAACTGTTTTTT.

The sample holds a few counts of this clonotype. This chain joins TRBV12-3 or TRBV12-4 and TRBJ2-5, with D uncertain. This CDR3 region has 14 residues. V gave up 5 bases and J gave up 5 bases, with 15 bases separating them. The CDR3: CASSLGQPGETQYF. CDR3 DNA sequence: TGTGCCAGCAGTCTGGGCCAACCTGGGGAGACCCAGTACTTC.

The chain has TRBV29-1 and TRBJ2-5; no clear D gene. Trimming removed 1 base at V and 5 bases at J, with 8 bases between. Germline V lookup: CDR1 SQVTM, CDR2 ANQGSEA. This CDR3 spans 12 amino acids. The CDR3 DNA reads TGCAGCGTTGAAGGTGTTTCGGAGACCCAGTACTTC. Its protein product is CSVEGVSETQYF.

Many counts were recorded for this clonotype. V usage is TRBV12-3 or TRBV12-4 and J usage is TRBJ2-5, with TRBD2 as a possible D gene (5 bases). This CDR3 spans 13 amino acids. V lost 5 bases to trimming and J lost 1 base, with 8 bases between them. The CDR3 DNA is TGTGCCAGCAGTATCGGGGTCCAAGAGACCCAGTACTTC. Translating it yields CASSIGVQETQYF.

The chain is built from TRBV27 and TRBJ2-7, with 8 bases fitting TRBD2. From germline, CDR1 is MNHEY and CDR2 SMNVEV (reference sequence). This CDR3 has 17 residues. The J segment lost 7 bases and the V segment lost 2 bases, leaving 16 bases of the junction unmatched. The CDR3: CASSLKLAETRSWEQYF. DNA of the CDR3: TGTGCCAGCAGTTTAAAACTAGCGGAGACCCGTTCGTGGGAGCAGTACTTC.

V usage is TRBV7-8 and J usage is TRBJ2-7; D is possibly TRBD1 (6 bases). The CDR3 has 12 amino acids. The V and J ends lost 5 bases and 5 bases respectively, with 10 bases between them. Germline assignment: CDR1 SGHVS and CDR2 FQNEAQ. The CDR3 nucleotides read TGTGCCAGCAGCCCCCGGGACAACGAGCAGTACTTC. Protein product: CASSPRDNEQYF.

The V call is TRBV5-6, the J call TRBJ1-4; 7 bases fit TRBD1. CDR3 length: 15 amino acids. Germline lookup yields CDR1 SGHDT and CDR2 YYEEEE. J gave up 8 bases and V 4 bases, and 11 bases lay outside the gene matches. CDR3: CASSPLTGNSEKLFF. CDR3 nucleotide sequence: TGTGCCAGCAGCCCTTTGACAGGGAATTCGGAAAAACTGTTTTTT.

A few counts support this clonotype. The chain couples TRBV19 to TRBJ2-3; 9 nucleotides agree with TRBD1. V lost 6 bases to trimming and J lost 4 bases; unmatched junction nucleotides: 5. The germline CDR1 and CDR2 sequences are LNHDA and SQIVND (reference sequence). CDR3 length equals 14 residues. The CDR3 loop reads CASSGTGLPDTQYF. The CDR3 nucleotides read TGTGCCAGTAGCGGGACAGGGTTGCCAGATACGCAGTATTTT.

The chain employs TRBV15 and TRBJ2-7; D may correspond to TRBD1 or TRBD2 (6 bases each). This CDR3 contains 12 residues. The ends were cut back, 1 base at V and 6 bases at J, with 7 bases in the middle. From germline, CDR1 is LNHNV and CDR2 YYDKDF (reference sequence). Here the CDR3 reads CATSRGGAEQYF. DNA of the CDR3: TGTGCCACCAGCAGAGGGGGGGCCGAGCAGTACTTC. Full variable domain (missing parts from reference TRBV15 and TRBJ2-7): DAMVIQNPRYQVTQFGKPVTLSCSQTLNHNVMYWYQQKSSQAPKLLFHYYDKDFNNEADTPDNFQSRRPNTSFCFLDIRSPGLGDTAMYLCATSRGGAEQYFGPGTRLTVT.

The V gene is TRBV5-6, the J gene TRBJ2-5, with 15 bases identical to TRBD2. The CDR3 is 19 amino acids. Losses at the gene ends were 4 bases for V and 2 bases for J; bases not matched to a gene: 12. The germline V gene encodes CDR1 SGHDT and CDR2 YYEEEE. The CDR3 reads CASSRTSGRAPGTQETQYF. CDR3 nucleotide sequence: TGTGCCAGCAGCCGGACTAGCGGGAGGGCTCCTGGAACGCAAGAGACCCAGTACTTC.

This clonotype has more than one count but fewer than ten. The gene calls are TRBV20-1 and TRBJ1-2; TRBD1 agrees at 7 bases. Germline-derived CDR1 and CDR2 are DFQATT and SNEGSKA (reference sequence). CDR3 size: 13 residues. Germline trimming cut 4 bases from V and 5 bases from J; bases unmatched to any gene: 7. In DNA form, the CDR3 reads TGCAGTGCTACAACAGGGGAAGGGTATGGCTACACCTTC. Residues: CSATTGEGYGYTF.

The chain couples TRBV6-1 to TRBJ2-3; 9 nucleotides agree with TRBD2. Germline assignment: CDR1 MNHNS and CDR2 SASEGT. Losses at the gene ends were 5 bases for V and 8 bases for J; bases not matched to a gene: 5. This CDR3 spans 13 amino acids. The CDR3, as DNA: TGTGCCAGCAGTACAAAGCGGGGGGTTACGCAGTATTTT. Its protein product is CASSTKRGVTQYF.

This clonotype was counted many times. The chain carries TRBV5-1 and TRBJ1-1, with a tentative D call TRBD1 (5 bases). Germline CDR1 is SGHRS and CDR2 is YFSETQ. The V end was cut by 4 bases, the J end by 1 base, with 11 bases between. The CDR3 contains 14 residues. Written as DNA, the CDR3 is TGCGCCAGCAGCCCGGACGGGGGGAACACTGAAGCTTTCTTT. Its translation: CASSPDGGNTEAFF.

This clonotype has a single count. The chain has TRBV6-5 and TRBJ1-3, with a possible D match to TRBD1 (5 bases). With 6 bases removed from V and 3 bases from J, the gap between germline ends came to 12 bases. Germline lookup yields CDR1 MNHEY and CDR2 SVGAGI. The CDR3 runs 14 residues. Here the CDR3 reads CASRPGTGGNTIYF. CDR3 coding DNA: TGTGCCAGCAGGCCCGGGACGGGTGGAAACACCATATATTTT.

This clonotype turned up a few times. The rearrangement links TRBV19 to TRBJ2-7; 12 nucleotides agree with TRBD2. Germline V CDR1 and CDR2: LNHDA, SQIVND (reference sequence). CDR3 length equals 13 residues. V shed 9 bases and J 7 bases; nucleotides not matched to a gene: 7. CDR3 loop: CASGTGTSGEQYF. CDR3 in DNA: TGTGCCAGCGGAACTGGGACTAGCGGGGAGCAGTACTTC.

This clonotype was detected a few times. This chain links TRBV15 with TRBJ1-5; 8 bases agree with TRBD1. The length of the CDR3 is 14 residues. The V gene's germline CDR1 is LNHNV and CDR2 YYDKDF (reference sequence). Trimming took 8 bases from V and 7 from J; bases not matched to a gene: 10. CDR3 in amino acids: CATGQGRQGQPQHF. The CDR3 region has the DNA TGTGCCACCGGACAGGGCCGCCAGGGGCAGCCCCAGCATTTT.

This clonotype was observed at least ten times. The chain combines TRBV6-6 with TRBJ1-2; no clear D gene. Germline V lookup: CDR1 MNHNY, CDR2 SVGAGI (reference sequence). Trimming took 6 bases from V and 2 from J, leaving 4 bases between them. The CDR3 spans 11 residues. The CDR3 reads CASSPNYGYTF. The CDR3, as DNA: TGTGCCAGCAGCCCCAACTATGGCTACACCTTC.

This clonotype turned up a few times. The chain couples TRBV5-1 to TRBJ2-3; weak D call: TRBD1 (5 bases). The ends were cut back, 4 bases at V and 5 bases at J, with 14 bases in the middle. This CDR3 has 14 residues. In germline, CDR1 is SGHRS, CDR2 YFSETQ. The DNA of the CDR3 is TGCGCCAGCAGCCCCGGGTTCCAGGGAGATACGCAGTATTTT. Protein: CASSPGFQGDTQYF.